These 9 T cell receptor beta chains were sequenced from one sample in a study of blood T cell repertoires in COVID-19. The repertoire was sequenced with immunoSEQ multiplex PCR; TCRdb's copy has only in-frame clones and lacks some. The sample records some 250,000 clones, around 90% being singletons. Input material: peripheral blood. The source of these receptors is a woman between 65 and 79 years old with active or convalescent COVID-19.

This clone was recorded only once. This CDR3 reads CASSPFQGGYGYTF. The DNA of the CDR3 is TGTGCCAGCAGCCCGTTCCAGGGGGGCTATGGCTACACCTTC. The chain couples TRBV3-1 (or the pseudogene TRBV3-2) to TRBJ1-2; 7 bases match TRBD1. CDR1 is LGHDT and CDR2 is YNNKEL in the germline V gene (reference sequence). The V gene end was trimmed by 4 bases and the J gene end by 4 bases; junction bases not matched to a gene: 6. The CDR3 consists of 14 residues.

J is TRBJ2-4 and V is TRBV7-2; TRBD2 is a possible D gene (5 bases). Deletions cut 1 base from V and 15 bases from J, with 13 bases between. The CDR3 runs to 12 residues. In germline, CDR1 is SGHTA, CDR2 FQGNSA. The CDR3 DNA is TGTGCCAGCAGCTTAGTTCGGGGTCCCCCGTACTTC. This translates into CASSLVRGPPYF.

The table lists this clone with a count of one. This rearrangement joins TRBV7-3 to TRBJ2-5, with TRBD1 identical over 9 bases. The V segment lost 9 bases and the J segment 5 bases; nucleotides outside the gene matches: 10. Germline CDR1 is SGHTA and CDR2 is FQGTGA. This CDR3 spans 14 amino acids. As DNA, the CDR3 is TGTGCCAGTAGCCAGGGACAGGGTTGGGAGACCCAGTACTTC. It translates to CASSQGQGWETQYF. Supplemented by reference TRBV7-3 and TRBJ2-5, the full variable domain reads GAGVSQTPSNKVTEKGKYVELRCDPISGHTALYWYRQSLGQGPEFLIYFQGTGAADDSGLPNDRFFAVRPEGSVSTLKIQRTERGDSAVYLCASSQGQGWETQYFGPGTRLLVL.

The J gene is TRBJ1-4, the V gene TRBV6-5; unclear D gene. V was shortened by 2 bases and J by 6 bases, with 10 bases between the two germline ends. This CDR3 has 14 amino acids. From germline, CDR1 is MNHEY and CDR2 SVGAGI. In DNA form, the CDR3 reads TGTGCCAGCAGTTACAACATGGACTATGAAAAACTGTTTTTT. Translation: CASSYNMDYEKLFF.

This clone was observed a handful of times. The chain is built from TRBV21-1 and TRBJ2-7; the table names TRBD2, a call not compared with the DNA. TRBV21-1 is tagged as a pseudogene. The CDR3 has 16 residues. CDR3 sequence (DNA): TGTGCCAGCAGCAAGAAGGCAGCGGGCAACTCCTACGAGCAGTACTTC. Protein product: CASSKKAAGNSYEQYF.

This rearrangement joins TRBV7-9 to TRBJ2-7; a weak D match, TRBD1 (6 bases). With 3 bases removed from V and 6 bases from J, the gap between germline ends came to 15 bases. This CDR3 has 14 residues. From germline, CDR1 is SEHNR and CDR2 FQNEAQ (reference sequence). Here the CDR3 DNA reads TGTGCCAGCAGCTTCCAACAGGGAATCGGCGAGCAGTACTTC. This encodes CASSFQQGIGEQYF.

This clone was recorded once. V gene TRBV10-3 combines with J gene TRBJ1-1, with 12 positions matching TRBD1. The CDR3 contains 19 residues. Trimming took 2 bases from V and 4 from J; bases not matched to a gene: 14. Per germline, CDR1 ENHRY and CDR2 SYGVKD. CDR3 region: CAISEGFGGTGGHGTEAFF. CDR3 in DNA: TGTGCCATCAGTGAGGGATTTGGTGGGACAGGGGGCCATGGCACTGAAGCTTTCTTT.

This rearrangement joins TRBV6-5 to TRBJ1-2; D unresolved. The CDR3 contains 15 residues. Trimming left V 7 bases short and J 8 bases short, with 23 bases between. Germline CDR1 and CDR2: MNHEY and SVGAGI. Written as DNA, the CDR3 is TGTGCCAGCACCCCCCGCGACACTTCCCAACCGGGCTACACCTTC. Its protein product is CASTPRDTSQPGYTF.

CDR3 DNA sequence: TGTGCCACCTCCAGGGTCCTCTATGGCTACACCTTC. This encodes CATSRVLYGYTF. V is TRBV19 and J is TRBJ1-2; tentative D call: TRBD1 (5 bases). The germline gives CDR1 LNHDA, CDR2 SQIVND (reference sequence). CDR3 length: 12 amino acids. V lost 10 bases to trimming and J lost 4 bases, with 13 bases between them.